One and the same sample provided the 17 T cell receptor beta chains below, sequenced in a study of glioma-infiltrating T cells. The iRepertoire nested amplicon-rescue multiplex PCR amplified TCR alpha and beta CDR3s from RNA. TCRdb independently ran MiXCR on the multiplex PCR reads; one entry per CDR3 protein. The table shows more than 95,000 distinct CDR3 sequences, with 25% to 35% occurring only once. The sequencing input was glioma tissue, nonneoplastic brain tissue, or PBMCs (not recorded which). The receptors were gathered from a human donor with low-grade glioma or glioblastoma, undergoing nonglioma brain surgery, or in good health (not recorded which).

This clonotype was counted ten times or more. The chain joins TRBV4-3 to TRBJ2-7, with D tentatively TRBD1 (7 bases). Per the germline V gene, CDR1 is LGHNA and CDR2 is YSLEER. This CDR3 region has 15 residues. V lost 4 bases, J lost 1 base, and 14 bases lay in between. The CDR3 region has the DNA TGCGCCAGCAGCCTGTTGCGGGACAGTTCCTACGAGCAGTACTTC. Its protein product is CASSLLRDSSYEQYF.

The V call is TRBV7-2, the J call TRBJ2-1; 7 bases agree with TRBD2. The length of the CDR3 is 16 residues. Germline-derived CDR1 and CDR2 are SGHTA and FQGNSA. J lost 3 bases, V lost 5 bases, and 10 bases had no gene match. CDR3: CASSIPRVAGYNEQFF. CDR3 DNA: TGTGCCAGCAGCATTCCAAGAGTAGCGGGCTACAATGAGCAGTTCTTC.

Many counts were recorded for this clonotype. The V and J genes are TRBV5-4 and TRBJ2-5; D is possibly TRBD1 (6 bases). There are 14 residues in the CDR3. V was shortened by 3 bases and J by 4 bases, with 13 bases between the two germline ends. Germline V gene sequence: CDR1 SGHNT, CDR2 YYREEE (reference sequence). CDR3 coding DNA: TGTGCCAGCAGCTCTCGATTAGGGGGAGAGACCCAGTACTTC. It is translated as CASSSRLGGETQYF.

This clonotype was detected only a few times. The chain is built from TRBV7-3 and TRBJ1-1; D gene uncertain. Trimming pared 2 bases from V and 0 bases from J, leaving 4 bases between. Germline CDR1 and CDR2: SGHTA and FQGTGA. The CDR3 has 13 residues. The CDR3 coding sequence is TGTGCCAGCAGCTTACAGTTGAACACTGAAGCTTTCTTT. It codes for CASSLQLNTEAFF.

The V call is TRBV2, the J call TRBJ1-5, with 8 bases identical to TRBD1. This CDR3 is built from 15 residues. In germline, CDR1 is SNHLY, CDR2 FYNNEI. Unmatched junction bases numbered 11, after V lost 7 bases and J lost 6 bases. CDR3 sequence (DNA): TGTGCCAGCACTCGTGGACAGGGTGGGACTCAGCCCCAGCATTTT. Protein: CASTRGQGGTQPQHF.

This clonotype was detected ten times or more. The gene calls are TRBV6-1 and TRBJ1-1; D gene uncertain. The V end was cut by 7 bases, the J end by 4 bases, with 7 bases between. This CDR3 is 11 amino acids long. In germline, CDR1 is MNHNS, CDR2 SASEGT. The CDR3 region is CASIGFTEAFF. DNA of the CDR3: TGTGCCAGCATTGGTTTCACTGAAGCTTTCTTT.

This clonotype has a handful of counts. This chain connects TRBV5-6 to TRBJ1-1; D is possibly TRBD1 (6 bases). V lost 0 bases to trimming and J lost 2 bases, with 14 bases between them. CDR1 SGHDT and CDR2 YYEEEE come from the germline V gene. The CDR3 totals 16 residues. As DNA, the CDR3 is TGTGCCAGCAGCTTGGCCACAGGGCGGCCTAACACTGAAGCTTTCTTT. Translation gives CASSLATGRPNTEAFF.

Comments on this clonotype: It may be a read error: a sequence one base away is much more abundant. Because the CDR3 is missing its conserved closing phenylalanine or tryptophan, this is likely a read error. The chain has TRBV2 and TRBJ1-6; possibly TRBD1 for D (5 bases). Looked up from germline, CDR1 is SNHLY and CDR2 is FYNNEI. CDR3 size: 15 residues. Trimming took 6 bases from V and 0 from J, leaving 9 bases between them. Here the CDR3 reads CASRTASSYNSPLHV. DNA of the CDR3: TGTGCCAGCAGGACAGCTAGCTCCTATAATTCACCCCTCCACGTT.

Ten or more counts support this clonotype. This sequence joins TRBV20-1 and TRBJ2-3, with TRBD2 as a possible D gene (6 bases). Germline V lookup: CDR1 DFQATT, CDR2 SNEGSKA (reference sequence). V was pared by 3 bases and J by 6 bases, with 13 bases between. CDR3 size: 13 residues. The CDR3 DNA is TGCAGTGCTAGCGGGGGACCAGTGGATACGCAGTATTTT. It specifies CSASGGPVDTQYF.

Of note for this clonotype: With a much larger clone just one base away, this may be a read error. The chain joins TRBV11-3 to TRBJ2-1; D possibly corresponds to TRBD2 (6 bases). The germline V gene has CDR1 SGHNT and CDR2 YENEEA. V was shortened by 6 bases and J by 2 bases, with 11 bases between the two germline ends. The CDR3 has 14 residues. Written as DNA, the CDR3 is TGTGCCAGCAGTAGAACTAGCCCCTACAATGAGCAGTTCTTC. This translates into CASSRTSPYNEQFF.

This chain connects TRBV12-3 or TRBV12-4 to TRBJ2-3; D uncertain. V dropped 8 bases and J dropped 6 bases, with 15 bases sitting between them. This CDR3 has 13 residues. In DNA form, the CDR3 reads TGTGCCAGCCGCCTAGGTTCCTCGGATACGCAGTATTTT. As protein: CASRLGSSDTQYF.

V and J are TRBV9 and TRBJ1-1; D possibly corresponds to TRBD1 (5 bases). CDR3 length equals 16 residues. V was pared by 4 bases and J by 2 bases, with 18 bases between. CDR1 and CDR2 (germline): SGDLS, YYNGEE. CDR3 DNA: TGTGCCAGCAGCCGAGCTCCGGGACGGGGAAACACTGAAGCTTTCTTT. This sequence encodes CASSRAPGRGNTEAFF.

This clonotype has a count of ten or more. The genes are TRBV27 and TRBJ2-1; D may be TRBD1 (6 bases). Germline V gene data show CDR1 as MNHEY and CDR2 as SMNVEV (reference sequence). V was clipped by 7 bases and J by 4 bases, with 11 bases between them. The CDR3 totals 13 residues. As DNA, the CDR3 is TGTGCCAGCAAGGACAGTAATTACAATGAGCAGTTCTTC. Protein: CASKDSNYNEQFF.

This clonotype was recorded many times. The chain combines TRBV20-1 with TRBJ2-5, with D maybe TRBD2 (6 bases). Between the trimmed V and J ends, which lost 5 bases and 2 bases, there was a span of 15 bases. The V gene's germline CDR1 is DFQATT and CDR2 SNEGSKA (reference sequence). CDR3 size: 14 residues. The CDR3 here is CSALGSGLQETQYF. The CDR3 DNA reads TGCAGTGCTCTTGGCAGCGGACTACAAGAGACCCAGTACTTC.

CDR3 sequence: CASSPARTGNTEAFF. The CDR3 region has the DNA TGTGCCAGCAGTCCGGCCAGGACAGGGAACACTGAAGCTTTCTTT. V and J are TRBV12-3 or TRBV12-4 and TRBJ1-1; 7 bases match TRBD1. The CDR3 is 15 residues long. The V segment lost 5 bases and the J segment 1 base; nucleotides outside the gene matches: 7.

This clonotype was observed at least ten times. The chain couples TRBV27 to TRBJ1-2, with 7 bases matching TRBD1. Germline CDR1 reads MNHEY; CDR2 reads SMNVEV (reference sequence). The trim removed 5 bases at V and 7 bases at J, leaving 13 bases unmatched. The CDR3 has 15 amino acids. The CDR3 spells CASSGHFDRVGGYTF. CDR3 in DNA: TGTGCCAGCAGTGGGCACTTCGACAGGGTGGGTGGCTACACCTTC.

This clonotype was recorded many times. J is TRBJ1-2 and V is TRBV4-1; D remains unclear. CDR1 is MGHRA, CDR2 YSYEKL, per germline. The CDR3 is 12 residues long. The germline V and J ends were trimmed by 0 bases and 2 bases, with 1 base remaining between them. The CDR3 here is CASSQDNYGYTF. The CDR3 DNA reads as TGCGCCAGCAGCCAAGACAACTATGGCTACACCTTC.